The T cell receptor (beta chain) described here comes from a study of response to subunit inactivated influenza vaccine (dated by TCRdb to the late 2010s). About the full investigation: Deep quantitative profiling of the T cell receptor repertoire was used in the study to follow responses to a trivalent subunit inactivated influenza vaccine. Study-level results and caveats: The authors suggested that each seasonal influenza vaccination may recruit only a limited number of new T cells.

The library was produced with RT-PCR. The reads were generated on an Illumina HiSeq 2500. TCRdb ran its own pipeline on the public reads, namely fastp trimming at Q25 and MiXCR clone calling, and kept in-frame beta chains. Rows are unified per CDR3 protein, each entry keeping the most common DNA and genes. This sample lists just over 300,000 distinct CDR3 sequences; approximately 23% were detected once. Over 9% of the sample is taken by the ten largest. Worth noting for this clonotype: Which antigen it targets is not known. Base quality data are lacking; no much larger clone is found one base away.

The CDR3 numbers 16 residues from cysteine through phenylalanine. The DNA shown is the 48-base CDR3, in frame from base 1. V was cut back by 4 bases and J by 2 bases, leaving a gap of 19 bases between them. The germline V gene (reference sequence) provides CDR1 SGHKS and CDR2 YYEKEE. Here the chain combines TRBV5-5 and TRBJ2-7, with the D assignment possibly TRBD1 or TRBD2, given 6 matching bases for each. The source of this sequence is a man aged 45 to 70 who received an inactivated influenza vaccine. Donor details come from another sample of the same person, matched by shared clones. Here the sequenced sample was PBMCs from blood, taken less than 22 months after vaccination. The CDR3 in this case is CASSPPGGGPAYEQYF. The nucleotide sequence reads as follows: TGTGCCAGCAGCCCTCCAGGAGGGGGTCCCGCCTACGAGCAGTACTTC. Extended through the reference TRBV5-5 and TRBJ2-7 proteins, this CDR3 yields the full variable domain: DAGVTQSPTHLIKTRGQQVTLRCSPISGHKSVSWYQQVLGQGPQFIFQYYEKEERGRGNFPDRFSARQFPNYSSELNVNALLLGDSALYLCASSPPGGGPAYEQYFGPGTRLTVT.